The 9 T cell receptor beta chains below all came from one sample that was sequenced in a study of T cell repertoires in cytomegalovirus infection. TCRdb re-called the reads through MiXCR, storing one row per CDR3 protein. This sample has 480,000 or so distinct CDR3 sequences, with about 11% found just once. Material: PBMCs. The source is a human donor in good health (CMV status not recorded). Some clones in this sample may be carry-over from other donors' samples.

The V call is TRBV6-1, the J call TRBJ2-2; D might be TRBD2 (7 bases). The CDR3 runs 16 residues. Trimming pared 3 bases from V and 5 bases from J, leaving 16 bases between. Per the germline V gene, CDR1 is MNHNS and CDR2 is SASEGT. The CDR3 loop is CASSDRGAWRTGELFF. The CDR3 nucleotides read TGTGCCAGCAGTGATCGGGGGGCTTGGAGGACCGGGGAGCTGTTTTTT.

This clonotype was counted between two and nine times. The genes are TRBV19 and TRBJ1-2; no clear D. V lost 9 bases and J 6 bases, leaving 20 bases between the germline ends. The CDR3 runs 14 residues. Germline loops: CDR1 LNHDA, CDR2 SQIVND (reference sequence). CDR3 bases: TGTGCCAGCAGGAGGTCAGATCGTACTAATGGCTACACCTTC. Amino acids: CASRRSDRTNGYTF.

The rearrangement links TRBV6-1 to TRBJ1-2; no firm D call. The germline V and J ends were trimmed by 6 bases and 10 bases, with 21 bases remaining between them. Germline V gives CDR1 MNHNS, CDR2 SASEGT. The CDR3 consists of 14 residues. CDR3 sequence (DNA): TGTGCCAGCAGCCTAAGAGGGCCAGGCTACGACTACACCTTC. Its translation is CASSLRGPGYDYTF.

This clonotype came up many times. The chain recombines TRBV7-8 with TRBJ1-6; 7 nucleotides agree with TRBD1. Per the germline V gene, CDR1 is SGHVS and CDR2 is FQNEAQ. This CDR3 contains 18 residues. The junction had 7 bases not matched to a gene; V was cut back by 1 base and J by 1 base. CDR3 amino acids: CASSLEIAGGSYNSPLHF. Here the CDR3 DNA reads TGTGCCAGCAGCTTAGAAATTGCAGGGGGTTCCTATAATTCACCCCTCCACTTT.

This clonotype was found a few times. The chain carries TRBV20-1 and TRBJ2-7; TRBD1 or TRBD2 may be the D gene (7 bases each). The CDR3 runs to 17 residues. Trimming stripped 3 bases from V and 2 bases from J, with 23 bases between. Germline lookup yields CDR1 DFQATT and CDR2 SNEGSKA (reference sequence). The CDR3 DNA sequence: TGCAGTGCTAGGCCGGAGGGGGCGGGAGCCGCCCCCTACGAGCAGTACTTC. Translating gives CSARPEGAGAAPYEQYF.

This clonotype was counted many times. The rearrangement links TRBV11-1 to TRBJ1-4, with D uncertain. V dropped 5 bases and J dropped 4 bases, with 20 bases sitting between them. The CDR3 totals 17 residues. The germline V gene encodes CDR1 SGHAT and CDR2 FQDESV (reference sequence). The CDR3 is CASSDRKRGQINEKLFF. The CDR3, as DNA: TGTGCCAGCAGCGATAGAAAACGAGGTCAAATTAATGAAAAACTGTTTTTT. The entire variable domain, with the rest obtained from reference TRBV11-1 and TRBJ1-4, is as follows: EAEVAQSPRYKITEKSQAVAFWCDPISGHATLYWYRQILGQGPELLVQFQDESVVDDSQLPKDRFSAERLKGVDSTLKIQPAELGDSAMYLCASSDRKRGQINEKLFFGSGTQLSVL.

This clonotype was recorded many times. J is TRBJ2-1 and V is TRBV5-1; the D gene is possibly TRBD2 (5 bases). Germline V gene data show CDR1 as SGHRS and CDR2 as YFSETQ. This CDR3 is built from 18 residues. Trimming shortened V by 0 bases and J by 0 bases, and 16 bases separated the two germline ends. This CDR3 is CASSLGVKAESSYNEQFF. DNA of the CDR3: TGCGCCAGCAGCTTGGGTGTTAAAGCGGAGAGCTCCTACAATGAGCAGTTCTTC. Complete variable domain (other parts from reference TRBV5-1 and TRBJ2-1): KAGVTQTPRYLIKTRGQQVTLSCSPISGHRSVSWYQQTPGQGLQFLFEYFSETQRNKGNFPGRFSGRQFSNSRSEMNVSTLELGDSALYLCASSLGVKAESSYNEQFFGPGTRLTVL.

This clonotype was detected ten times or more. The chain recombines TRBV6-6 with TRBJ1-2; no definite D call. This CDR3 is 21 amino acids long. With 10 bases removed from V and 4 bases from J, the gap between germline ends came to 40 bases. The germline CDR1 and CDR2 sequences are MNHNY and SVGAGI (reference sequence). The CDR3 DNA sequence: TGTGCCACGATGGACCCAGGCTTTAAGGTGTTAATAGGCCGGGGAGCCTATGGCTACACCTTC. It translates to CATMDPGFKVLIGRGAYGYTF.

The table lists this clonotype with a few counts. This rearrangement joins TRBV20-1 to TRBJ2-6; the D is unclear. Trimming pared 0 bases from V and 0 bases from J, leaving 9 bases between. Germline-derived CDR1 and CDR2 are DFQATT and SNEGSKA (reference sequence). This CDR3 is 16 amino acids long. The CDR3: CSARDIGGSGANVLTF. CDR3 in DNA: TGCAGTGCTAGAGACATAGGCGGCTCTGGGGCCAACGTCCTGACTTTC.